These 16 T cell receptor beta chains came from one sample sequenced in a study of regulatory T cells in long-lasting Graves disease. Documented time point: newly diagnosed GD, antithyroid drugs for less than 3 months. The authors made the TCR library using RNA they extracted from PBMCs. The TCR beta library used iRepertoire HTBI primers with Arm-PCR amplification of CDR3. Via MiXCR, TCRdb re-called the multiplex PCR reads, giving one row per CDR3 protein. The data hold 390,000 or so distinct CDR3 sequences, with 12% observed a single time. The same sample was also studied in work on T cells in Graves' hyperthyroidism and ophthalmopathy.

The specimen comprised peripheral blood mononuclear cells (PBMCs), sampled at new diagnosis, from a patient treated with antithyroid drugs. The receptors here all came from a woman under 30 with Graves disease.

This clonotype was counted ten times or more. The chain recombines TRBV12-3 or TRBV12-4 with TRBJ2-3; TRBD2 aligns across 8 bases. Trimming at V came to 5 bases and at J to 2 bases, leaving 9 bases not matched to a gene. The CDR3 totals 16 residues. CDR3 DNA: TGTGCCAGCAGTCCACTTAGCGGGGAGAACACAGATACGCAGTATTTT. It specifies CASSPLSGENTDTQYF.

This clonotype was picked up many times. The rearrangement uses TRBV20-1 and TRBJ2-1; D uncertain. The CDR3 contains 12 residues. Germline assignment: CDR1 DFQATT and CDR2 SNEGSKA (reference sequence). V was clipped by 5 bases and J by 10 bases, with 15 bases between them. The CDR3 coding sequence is TGCAGTGCTGCGGCCCTTCTACGGGAGCAGTTCTTC. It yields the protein CSAAALLREQFF.

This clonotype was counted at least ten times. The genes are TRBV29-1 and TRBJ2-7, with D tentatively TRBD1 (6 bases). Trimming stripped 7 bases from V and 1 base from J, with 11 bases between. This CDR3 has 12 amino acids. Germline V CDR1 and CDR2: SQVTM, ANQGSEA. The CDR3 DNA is TGCAGCGCTGTGACAGGATCCTACGAGCAGTACTTC. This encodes CSAVTGSYEQYF.

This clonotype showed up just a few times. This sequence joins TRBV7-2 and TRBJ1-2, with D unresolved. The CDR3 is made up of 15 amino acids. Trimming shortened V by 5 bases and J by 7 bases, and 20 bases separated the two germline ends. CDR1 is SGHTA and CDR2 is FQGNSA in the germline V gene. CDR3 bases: TGTGCCAGCAGCCTCAGTGTCCTGCTTGACTGTGGCTACACCTTC. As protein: CASSLSVLLDCGYTF.

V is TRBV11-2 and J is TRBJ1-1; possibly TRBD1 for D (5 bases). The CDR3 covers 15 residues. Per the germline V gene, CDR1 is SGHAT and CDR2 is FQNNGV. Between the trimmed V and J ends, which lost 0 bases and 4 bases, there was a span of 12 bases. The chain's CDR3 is CASSLDGGWRTEAFF. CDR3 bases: TGTGCCAGCAGCTTAGATGGGGGTTGGCGCACTGAAGCTTTCTTT.

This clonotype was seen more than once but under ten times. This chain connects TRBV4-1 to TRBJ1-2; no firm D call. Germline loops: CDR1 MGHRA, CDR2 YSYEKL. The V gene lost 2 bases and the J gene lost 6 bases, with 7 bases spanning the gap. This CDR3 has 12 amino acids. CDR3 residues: CASSQLRNGYTF. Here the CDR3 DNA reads TGCGCCAGCAGCCAATTAAGGAATGGCTACACCTTC.

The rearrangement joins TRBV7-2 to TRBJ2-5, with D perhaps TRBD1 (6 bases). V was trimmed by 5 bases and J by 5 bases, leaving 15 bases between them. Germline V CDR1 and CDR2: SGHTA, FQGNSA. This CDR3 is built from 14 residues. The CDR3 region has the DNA TGTGCCAGCAGCGCCGGGACATCGAGGGAGACCCAGTACTTC. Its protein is CASSAGTSRETQYF.

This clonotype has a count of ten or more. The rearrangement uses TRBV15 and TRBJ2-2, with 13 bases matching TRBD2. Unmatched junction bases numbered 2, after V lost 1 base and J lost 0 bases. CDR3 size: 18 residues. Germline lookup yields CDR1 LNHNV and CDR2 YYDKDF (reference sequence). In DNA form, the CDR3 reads TGTGCCACCAGCAGAGGGGGACTAGCGGGAACGAACACCGGGGAGCTGTTTTTT. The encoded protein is CATSRGGLAGTNTGELFF.

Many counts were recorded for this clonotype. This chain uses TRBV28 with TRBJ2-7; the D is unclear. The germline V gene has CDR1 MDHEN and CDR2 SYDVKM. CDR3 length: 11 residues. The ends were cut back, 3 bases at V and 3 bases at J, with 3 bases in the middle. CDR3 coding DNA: TGTGCCAGCAGTTTGTACTACGAGCAGTACTTC. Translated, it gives CASSLYYEQYF. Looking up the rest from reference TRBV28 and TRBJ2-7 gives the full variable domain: DVKVTQSSRYLVKRTGEKVFLECVQDMDHENMFWYRQDPGLGLRLIYFSYDVKMKEKGDIPEGYSVSREKKERFSLILESASTNQTSMYLCASSLYYEQYFGPGTRLTVT.

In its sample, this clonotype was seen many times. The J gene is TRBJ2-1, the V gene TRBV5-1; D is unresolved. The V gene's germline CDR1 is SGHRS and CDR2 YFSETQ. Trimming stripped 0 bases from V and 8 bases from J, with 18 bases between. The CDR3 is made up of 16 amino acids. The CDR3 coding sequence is TGCGCCAGCAGCTTGGTATGGGGTAGCCGGTGGTATGAGCAGTTCTTC. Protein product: CASSLVWGSRWYEQFF. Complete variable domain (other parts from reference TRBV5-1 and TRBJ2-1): KAGVTQTPRYLIKTRGQQVTLSCSPISGHRSVSWYQQTPGQGLQFLFEYFSETQRNKGNFPGRFSGRQFSNSRSEMNVSTLELGDSALYLCASSLVWGSRWYEQFFGPGTRLTVL.

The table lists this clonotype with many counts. The CDR3, as DNA: TGTGCCAGCACCGAGGGACTAGCGGGAGGACCCGCTGAGCAGTTCTTC. It yields the protein CASTEGLAGGPAEQFF. This rearrangement joins TRBV7-9 to TRBJ2-1; 15 nucleotides match TRBD2. CDR1 SEHNR and CDR2 FQNEAQ come from the germline V gene (reference sequence). J gave up 9 bases and V 7 bases, and 10 bases lay outside the gene matches. The CDR3 spans 16 residues.

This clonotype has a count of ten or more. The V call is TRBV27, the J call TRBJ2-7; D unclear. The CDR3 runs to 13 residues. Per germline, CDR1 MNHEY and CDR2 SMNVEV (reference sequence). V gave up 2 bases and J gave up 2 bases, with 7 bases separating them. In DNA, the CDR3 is TGTGCCAGCAGTTTAGGACCCCCCTACGAGCAGTACTTC. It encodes CASSLGPPYEQYF.

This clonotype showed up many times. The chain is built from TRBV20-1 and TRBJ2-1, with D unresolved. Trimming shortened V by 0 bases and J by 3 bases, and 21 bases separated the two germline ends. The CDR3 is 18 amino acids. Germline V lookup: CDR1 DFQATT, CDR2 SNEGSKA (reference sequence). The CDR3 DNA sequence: TGCAGTGCTAGAGAATTCGTGGCAGCACCTGACTTCTACAATGAGCAGTTCTTC. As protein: CSAREFVAAPDFYNEQFF.

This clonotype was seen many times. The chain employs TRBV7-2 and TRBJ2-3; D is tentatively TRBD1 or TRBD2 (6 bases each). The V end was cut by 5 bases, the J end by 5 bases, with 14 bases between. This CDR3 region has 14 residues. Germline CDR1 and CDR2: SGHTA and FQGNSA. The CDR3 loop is CASSIRGQGDTQYF. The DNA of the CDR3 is TGTGCCAGCAGCATACGGGGGCAGGGAGATACGCAGTATTTT.

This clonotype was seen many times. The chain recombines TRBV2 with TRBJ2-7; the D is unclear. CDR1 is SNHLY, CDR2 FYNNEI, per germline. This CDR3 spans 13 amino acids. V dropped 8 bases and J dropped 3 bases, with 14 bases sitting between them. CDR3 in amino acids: CASGKIAYYEQYF. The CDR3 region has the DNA TGTGCCAGCGGCAAAATAGCCTACTACGAGCAGTACTTC. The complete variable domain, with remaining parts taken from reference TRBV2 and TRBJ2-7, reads EPEVTQTPSHQVTQMGQEVILRCVPISNHLYFYWYRQILGQKVEFLVSFYNNEISEKSEIFDDQFSVERPDGSNFTLKIRSTKLEDSAMYFCASGKIAYYEQYFGPGTRLTVT.

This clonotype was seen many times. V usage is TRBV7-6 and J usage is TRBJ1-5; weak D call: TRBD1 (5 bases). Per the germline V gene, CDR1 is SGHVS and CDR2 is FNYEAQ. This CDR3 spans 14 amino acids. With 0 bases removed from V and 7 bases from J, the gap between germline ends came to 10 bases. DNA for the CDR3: TGTGCCAGCAGCTTAGCCAGGGTGTGGCAGCCCCAGCATTTT. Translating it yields CASSLARVWQPQHF. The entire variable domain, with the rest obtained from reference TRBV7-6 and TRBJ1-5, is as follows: GAGVSQSPRYKVTKRGQDVALRCDPISGHVSLYWYRQALGQGPEFLTYFNYEAQQDKSGLPNDRFSAERPEGSISTLTIQRTEQRDSAMYRCASSLARVWQPQHFGDGTRLSIL.